The source of this TCR beta chain is a study of T cell repertoires in cytomegalovirus infection. Study as a whole: The public TCR beta signatures pointed to both CMV infection and matching HLA type.

MiXCR, applied by TCRdb to the reads, yields one record per CDR3 protein. This table holds some 270,000 distinct CDR3 sequences, over 15% found once. With V trimmed by 3 bases and J by 0 bases, 11 bases remained unmatched. Germline V gene sequence: CDR1 SGHTA, CDR2 FQGNSA. The CDR3 is 18 residues long. This clonotype was seen repeatedly, ten times or more. Its antigen is undetermined. Study observations and caveats: Public TCR beta family frequency separated CMV-and-HLA carriers, including in an independent cohort.

V gene TRBV7-2 combines with J gene TRBJ2-3; 8 nucleotides align to TRBD2. Sequenced input: CD8+ T cells from PBMCs. The sequence came from a human donor in good health (CMV status not recorded). Some clones in this sample may be carry-over from other donors' samples. CDR3 residues: CASSLGRMSGSSTDTQYF. The CDR3 DNA sequence: TGTGCCAGCAGCTTGGGGCGGATGAGCGGGAGTAGCACAGATACGCAGTATTTT.